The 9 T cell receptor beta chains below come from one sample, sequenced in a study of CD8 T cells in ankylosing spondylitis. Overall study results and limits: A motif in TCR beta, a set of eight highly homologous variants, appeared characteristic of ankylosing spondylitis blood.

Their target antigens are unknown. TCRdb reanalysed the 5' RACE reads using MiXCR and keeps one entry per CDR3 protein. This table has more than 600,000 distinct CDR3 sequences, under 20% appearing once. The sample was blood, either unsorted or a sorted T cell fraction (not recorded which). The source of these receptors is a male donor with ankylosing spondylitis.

CDR3 nucleotide sequence: TGTGCCAGCAGCCGCCGGGACCGCTACGAGCAGTACTTC. Residues: CASSRRDRYEQYF. J is TRBJ2-7 and V is TRBV7-8; D is tentatively TRBD1 or TRBD2 (5 bases each). The V and J ends lost 5 bases and 3 bases respectively, with 11 bases between them. The CDR3 totals 13 residues. CDR1 and CDR2 from the germline V gene are SGHVS and FQNEAQ.

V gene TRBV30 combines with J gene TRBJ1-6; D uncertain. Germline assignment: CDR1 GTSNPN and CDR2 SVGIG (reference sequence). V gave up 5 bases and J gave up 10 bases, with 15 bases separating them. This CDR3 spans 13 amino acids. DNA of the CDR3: TGTGCCTGGTCCGACACGGGAGGCTCACCCCTCCACTTT. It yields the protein CAWSDTGGSPLHF. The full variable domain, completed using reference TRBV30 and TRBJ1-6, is SQTIHQWPATLVQPVGSPLSLECTVEGTSNPNLYWYRQAAGRGLQLLFYSVGIGQISSEVPQNLSASRPQDRQFILSSKKLLLSDSGFYLCAWSDTGGSPLHFGNGTRLTVT.

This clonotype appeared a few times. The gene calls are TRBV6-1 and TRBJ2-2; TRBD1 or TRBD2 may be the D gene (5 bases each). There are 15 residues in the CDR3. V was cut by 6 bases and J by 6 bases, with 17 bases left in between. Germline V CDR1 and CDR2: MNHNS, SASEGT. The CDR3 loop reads CASSTGTVVAGELFF. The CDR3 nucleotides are TGTGCCAGCAGCACCGGGACGGTCGTGGCCGGGGAGCTGTTTTTT.

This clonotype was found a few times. CDR3 region: CAIGGLADYEQYF. The CDR3 DNA sequence: TGTGCCATAGGGGGACTAGCGGACTACGAGCAGTACTTC. The chain joins TRBV10-3 to TRBJ2-7, with 11 bases matching TRBD2. V shed 9 bases and J 3 bases; nucleotides not matched to a gene: 4. The CDR3 is 13 residues long. Per germline, CDR1 ENHRY and CDR2 SYGVKD.

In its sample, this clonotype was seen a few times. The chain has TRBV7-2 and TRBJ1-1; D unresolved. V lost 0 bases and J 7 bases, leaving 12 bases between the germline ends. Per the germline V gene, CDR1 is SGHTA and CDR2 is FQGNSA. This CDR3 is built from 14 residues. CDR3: CASSLAQVTDEAFF. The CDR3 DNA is TGTGCCAGCAGCTTAGCTCAGGTTACAGATGAAGCTTTCTTT.

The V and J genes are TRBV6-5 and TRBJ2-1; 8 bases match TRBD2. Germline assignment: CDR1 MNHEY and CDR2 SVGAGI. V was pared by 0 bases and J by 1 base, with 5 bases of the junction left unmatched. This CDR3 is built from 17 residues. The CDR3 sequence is CASSYSGSGSSYNEQFF. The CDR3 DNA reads TGTGCCAGCAGTTACTCGGGGAGCGGGAGTTCCTACAATGAGCAGTTCTTC.

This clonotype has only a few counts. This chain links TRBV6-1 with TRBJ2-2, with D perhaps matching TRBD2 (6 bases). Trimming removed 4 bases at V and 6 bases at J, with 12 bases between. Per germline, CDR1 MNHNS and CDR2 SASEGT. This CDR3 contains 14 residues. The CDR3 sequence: CASSGGGDAGELFF. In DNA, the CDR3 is TGTGCCAGCAGTGGTGGCGGGGATGCCGGGGAGCTGTTTTTT.

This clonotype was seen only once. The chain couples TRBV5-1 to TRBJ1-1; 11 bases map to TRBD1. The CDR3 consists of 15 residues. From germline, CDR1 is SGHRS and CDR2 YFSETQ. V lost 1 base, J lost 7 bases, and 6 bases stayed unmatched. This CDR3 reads CASSLLGQGVSEAFF. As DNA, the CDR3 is TGCGCCAGCAGCTTGTTGGGACAGGGGGTTAGTGAAGCTTTCTTT. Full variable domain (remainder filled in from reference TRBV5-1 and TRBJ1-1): KAGVTQTPRYLIKTRGQQVTLSCSPISGHRSVSWYQQTPGQGLQFLFEYFSETQRNKGNFPGRFSGRQFSNSRSEMNVSTLELGDSALYLCASSLLGQGVSEAFFGQGTRLTVV.

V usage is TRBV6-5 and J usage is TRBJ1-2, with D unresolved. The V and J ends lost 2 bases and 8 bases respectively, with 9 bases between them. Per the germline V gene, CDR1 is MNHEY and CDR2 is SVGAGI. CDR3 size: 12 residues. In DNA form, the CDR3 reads TGTGCCAGCAGTTACGACCTCGAGGGCTACACCTTC. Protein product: CASSYDLEGYTF.